This entry lists 28 T cell receptor beta chains sequenced from one sample in a study of blood T cell repertoires in COVID-19. The data were produced by immunoSEQ multiplex PCR, yet TCRdb's version contains in-frame clones alone and is incomplete. Of a few hundred thousand clones listed, 90% to 95% are singletons. Sequencing was carried out using PBMCs or T cells enriched from blood (not recorded which). The receptor set was obtained from a woman between 40 and 50 years old who had been exposed to COVID-19.

The V and J genes are TRBV5-1 and TRBJ1-4, with TRBD1 identical over 9 bases. CDR1 and CDR2 from the germline V gene are SGHRS and YFSETQ. CDR3 length equals 16 residues. Germline trimming cut 5 bases from V and 0 bases from J; bases unmatched to any gene: 5. The CDR3 nucleotides read TGCGCCAGCAGACGGACAGGGGAGTCAACTAATGAAAAACTGTTTTTT. This encodes CASRRTGESTNEKLFF. The full variable domain, with the rest looked up from reference TRBV5-1 and TRBJ1-4, is KAGVTQTPRYLIKTRGQQVTLSCSPISGHRSVSWYQQTPGQGLQFLFEYFSETQRNKGNFPGRFSGRQFSNSRSEMNVSTLELGDSALYLCASRRTGESTNEKLFFGSGTQLSVL.

This chain uses TRBV5-4 with TRBJ2-7; 9 positions agree with TRBD1. CDR3 length equals 16 residues. V lost 5 bases, J lost 5 bases, and 14 bases stayed unmatched. The V gene's germline CDR1 is SGHNT and CDR2 YYREEE (reference sequence). CDR3 DNA: TGTGCCAGCAGTAGGTCCCCCGGGACAGGGACCCACGAGCAGTACTTC. Protein product: CASSRSPGTGTHEQYF.

The V call is TRBV27, the J call TRBJ1-5; D gene uncertain. V was clipped by 3 bases and J by 6 bases, with 9 bases between them. CDR1 is MNHEY and CDR2 is SMNVEV in the germline V gene (reference sequence). The CDR3 extends over 13 amino acids. The CDR3 nucleotides are TGTGCCAGCAGTTTGGCCCGAGGTCAGCCCCAGCATTTT. It specifies CASSLARGQPQHF.

The chain recombines TRBV28 with TRBJ2-7; 8 bases match TRBD1. In germline, CDR1 is MDHEN, CDR2 SYDVKM. V lost 3 bases and J lost 2; bases outside the gene matches: 0. The CDR3 length is 13 residues. The CDR3 bases are TGTGCCAGCAGTTTGACAGGGGCCTACGAGCAGTACTTC. This gives the protein CASSLTGAYEQYF.

CDR3: CASSVTGSGQSPLHF. In DNA form, the CDR3 reads TGCGCCAGCAGCGTGACAGGTTCAGGACAATCACCCCTCCACTTT. The genes are TRBV5-1 and TRBJ1-6; D may be TRBD1 (6 bases). CDR3 length: 15 amino acids. Looked up from germline, CDR1 is SGHRS and CDR2 is YFSETQ. V was cut by 4 bases and J by 10 bases, with 18 bases left in between.

V and J are TRBV28 and TRBJ1-4; TRBD1 matches 7 bases. CDR1 is MDHEN, CDR2 SYDVKM, per germline. The trim removed 3 bases at V and 8 bases at J, leaving 9 bases unmatched. The CDR3 spans 15 residues. The CDR3 is CASSFVLGGSEKLFF. The CDR3 coding sequence is TGTGCCAGCAGTTTTGTACTAGGGGGCTCAGAAAAACTGTTTTTT.

The chain employs TRBV15 and TRBJ1-3; possible D gene TRBD1, 5 bases. Between the trimmed V and J ends, which lost 1 base and 7 bases, there was a span of 17 bases. Germline CDR1 is LNHNV and CDR2 is YYDKDF (reference sequence). This CDR3 is 16 amino acids long. The CDR3 nucleotides are TGTGCCACCAGCAGAGTAAAAGGGGCTATCGCGAACACCATATATTTT. It is translated as CATSRVKGAIANTIYF.

V usage is TRBV19 and J usage is TRBJ1-2, with 12 positions matching TRBD1. This CDR3 is 15 amino acids long. Unmatched junction bases numbered 5, after V lost 3 bases and J lost 6 bases. The germline gives CDR1 LNHDA, CDR2 SQIVND (reference sequence). The CDR3 sequence: CASSMRDRGRDGYTF. CDR3 DNA: TGTGCCAGTAGTATGCGGGACAGGGGGCGCGATGGCTACACCTTC.

Written as DNA, the CDR3 is TGCAGCGGGGCAAGGGGCCCGAACACTGAAGCTTTCTTT. Amino acids: CSGARGPNTEAFF. This chain uses TRBV29-1 with TRBJ1-1, with D possibly matching TRBD1 (5 bases). V was pared by 7 bases and J by 1 base, with 13 bases between. The CDR3 is 13 amino acids. Germline V CDR1 and CDR2: SQVTM, ANQGSEA.

This clone occurred a few times. V usage is TRBV18 and J usage is TRBJ1-2; 10 bases line up with TRBD1. V lost 3 bases to trimming and J lost 8 bases; unmatched junction nucleotides: 9. Germline-derived CDR1 and CDR2 are KGHSH and LQKENI. The CDR3 spans 15 residues. As DNA, the CDR3 is TGTGCCAGCTCACCTACACTTGGACAGGGGGACGGCTACACCTTC. Translation: CASSPTLGQGDGYTF. Complete variable domain (other parts from reference TRBV18 and TRBJ1-2): NAGVMQNPRHLVRRRGQEARLRCSPMKGHSHVYWYRQLPEEGLKFMVYLQKENIIDESGMPKERFSAEFPKEGPSILRIQQVVRGDSAAYFCASSPTLGQGDGYTFGSGTRLTVV.

This clone was picked up one time. The rearrangement uses TRBV3-1 (or the pseudogene TRBV3-2) and TRBJ2-5; 8 positions match TRBD2. The CDR3 runs to 15 residues. Trimming took 5 bases from V and 5 from J; bases not matched to a gene: 10. Germline lookup yields CDR1 LGHDT and CDR2 YNNKEL (reference sequence). The CDR3 is CASSITGGPGETQYF. The CDR3 nucleotides read TGTGCCAGCAGCATAACGGGGGGGCCTGGGGAGACCCAGTACTTC.

The chain is built from TRBV27 and TRBJ1-2; the match to TRBD1 covers 7 bases. Germline V gene lookup returns CDR1 MNHEY and CDR2 SMNVEV (reference sequence). Germline trimming cut 2 bases from V and 2 bases from J; bases unmatched to any gene: 20. The CDR3 totals 20 residues. CDR3 sequence: CASSLLPIRSGTDPNYGYTF. CDR3 in DNA: TGTGCCAGCAGTTTACTACCGATTAGATCCGGGACAGACCCCAACTATGGCTACACCTTC.

The chain is built from TRBV14 and TRBJ2-5, with 9 nucleotides matching TRBD2. The trim removed 2 bases at V and 2 bases at J, leaving 3 bases unmatched. CDR3 length: 15 residues. Germline loops: CDR1 SGHDN, CDR2 FVKESK. The CDR3 reads CASSQRTSAQETQYF. In nucleotides, the CDR3 is TGTGCCAGCAGCCAACGGACTAGCGCACAAGAGACCCAGTACTTC.

This rearrangement joins TRBV29-1 to TRBJ2-4, with D tentatively TRBD2 (5 bases). Trimming cost V 6 bases and J 0 bases, with 21 bases left between them. The CDR3 length is 17 residues. CDR1 SQVTM and CDR2 ANQGSEA come from the germline V gene. The CDR3 DNA sequence: TGCAGCGTCCGACGAATAGACGGAGGTATAGCCAAAAACATTCAGTACTTC. Protein product: CSVRRIDGGIAKNIQYF.

The rearrangement uses TRBV7-2 and TRBJ1-6, with no clear D. CDR3 length: 16 amino acids. The germline gives CDR1 SGHTA, CDR2 FQGNSA. V was trimmed by 5 bases and J by 4 bases, leaving 15 bases between them. CDR3 in amino acids: CASSPEPPRYNSPLHF. As DNA, the CDR3 is TGTGCCAGCAGCCCTGAACCCCCGCGGTATAATTCACCCCTCCACTTT.

V usage is TRBV13 and J usage is TRBJ1-1; TRBD1 agrees at 10 bases. V dropped 4 bases and J dropped 0; count of bases not matched to a gene: 8. The CDR3 covers 17 residues. The germline V gene encodes CDR1 PRHDT and CDR2 FYEKMQ (reference sequence). CDR3 nucleotide sequence: TGTGCCAGCAGCTCCGTTCGGGACAGGGGTTTGAACACTGAAGCTTTCTTT. Protein product: CASSSVRDRGLNTEAFF.

The chain joins TRBV3-1 (or the pseudogene TRBV3-2) to TRBJ2-5, with 8 bases aligning to TRBD2. This CDR3 comprises 15 residues. V trimming: 0 bases; J trimming: 1 base; junction bases outside the gene matches: 1. Germline V gene data show CDR1 as LGHDT and CDR2 as YNNKEL (reference sequence). The CDR3 loop is CASSQERGAQETQYF. CDR3 coding DNA: TGTGCCAGCAGCCAAGAGCGGGGGGCCCAAGAGACCCAGTACTTC.

The CDR3: CASSLGAMNTEAFF. The CDR3 DNA sequence: TGTGCCAGCAGTCTGGGGGCCATGAACACTGAAGCTTTCTTT. The rearrangement joins TRBV27 to TRBJ1-1, with D possibly being TRBD1 (6 bases). Germline V gene data show CDR1 as MNHEY and CDR2 as SMNVEV (reference sequence). This CDR3 spans 14 amino acids. The V gene lost 5 bases and the J gene lost 0 bases, with 10 bases spanning the gap.

This clone was found once. The CDR3 spells CASSFGGTEAFF. CDR3 coding DNA: TGTGCCAGCAGCTTCGGCGGGACTGAAGCTTTCTTT. J is TRBJ1-1 and V is TRBV11-3; D remains unclear. CDR3 length equals 12 residues. The V and J ends lost 3 bases and 5 bases respectively, with 7 bases between them. Germline loops: CDR1 SGHNT, CDR2 YENEEA.

This clone was picked up one time. The CDR3 DNA follows: TGTGCCAGCACACAATCGACTAGCGGAAACACCGGGGAGCTGTTTTTT. Residues: CASTQSTSGNTGELFF. This rearrangement joins TRBV3-1 (or the pseudogene TRBV3-2) to TRBJ2-2; 9 nucleotides line up with TRBD2. Germline V lookup: CDR1 LGHDT, CDR2 YNNKEL (reference sequence). This CDR3 is 16 amino acids long. V lost 7 bases and J lost 2; bases outside the gene matches: 8.

The chain joins TRBV11-3 to TRBJ2-5; the D gene is possibly TRBD2 (6 bases). Germline values: CDR1 SGHNT, CDR2 YENEEA. The V and J ends lost 5 bases and 9 bases respectively, with 16 bases between them. The CDR3 runs to 13 residues. CDR3 bases: TGTGCCAGCAGCCCTGGGATCGGGAGACCCCAGTACTTC. Amino acids: CASSPGIGRPQYF.

V usage is TRBV7-2 and J usage is TRBJ1-5; 7 bases are shared with TRBD1. This CDR3 comprises 15 residues. J gave up 3 bases and V 1 base, and 3 bases lay outside the gene matches. The germline CDR1 and CDR2 sequences are SGHTA and FQGNSA. DNA of the CDR3: TGTGCCAGCAGCTTAGAGGGGGCGAACAATCAGCCCCAGCATTTT. Its translation is CASSLEGANNQPQHF.

The chain is built from TRBV5-8 and TRBJ1-4, with D maybe TRBD1 (6 bases). V lost 1 base and J 7 bases, leaving 11 bases between the germline ends. CDR1 is SGHTS and CDR2 is YDEGEE in the germline V gene. CDR3 length: 14 residues. The CDR3 nucleotides are TGTGCCAGCAGCTTGCAGGACAGAGGTGAAAAACTGTTTTTT. This sequence encodes CASSLQDRGEKLFF.

The V call is TRBV6-5, the J call TRBJ2-3, with 7 bases lining up with TRBD1. The J segment lost 0 bases and the V segment lost 4 bases, leaving 7 bases of the junction unmatched. The CDR3 is 16 amino acids. Germline V gene sequence: CDR1 MNHEY, CDR2 SVGAGI. CDR3 in amino acids: CASSSYPTGSTDTQYF. CDR3 nucleotides: TGTGCCAGCAGTTCATACCCGACAGGGAGCACAGATACGCAGTATTTT.

V and J are TRBV24-1 and TRBJ2-1; TRBD1 matches at 10 bases. The CDR3 covers 16 residues. V lost 3 bases to trimming and J lost 9 bases; unmatched junction nucleotides: 10. Germline V gene data show CDR1 as KGHDR and CDR2 as SFDVKD. The CDR3 loop reads CATSDLGQGEGSEQFF. The CDR3 DNA is TGTGCCACCAGTGATCTCGGACAGGGGGAAGGAAGTGAGCAGTTCTTC.

The chain carries TRBV7-9 and TRBJ1-1; tentative D call: TRBD1 (6 bases). The CDR3 runs 15 residues. The V gene's germline CDR1 is SEHNR and CDR2 FQNEAQ (reference sequence). The V end was cut by 1 base, the J end by 1 base, with 10 bases between. CDR3 bases: TGTGCCAGCAGCTTAGGCACAGGGTCGAACACTGAAGCTTTCTTT. It is translated as CASSLGTGSNTEAFF. The entire variable domain, with the rest obtained from reference TRBV7-9 and TRBJ1-1, is as follows: DTGVSQNPRHKITKRGQNVTFRCDPISEHNRLYWYRQTLGQGPEFLTYFQNEAQLEKSRLLSDRFSAERPKGSFSTLEIQRTEQGDSAMYLCASSLGTGSNTEAFFGQGTRLTVV.

V usage is TRBV11-2 and J usage is TRBJ1-1, with D possibly TRBD1 on 5 matching bases. This CDR3 region has 15 residues. Trimming left V 6 bases short and J 4 bases short, with 18 bases between. The germline V gene encodes CDR1 SGHAT and CDR2 FQNNGV. The DNA for the CDR3 is TGTGCCAGCAGAATACCGGGACTTAAGCTCACTGAAGCTTTCTTT. This encodes CASRIPGLKLTEAFF.

The genes are TRBV6-5 and TRBJ1-3; TRBD1 aligns across 7 bases. Looked up from germline, CDR1 is MNHEY and CDR2 is SVGAGI. The CDR3 runs to 15 residues. The V gene end was trimmed by 5 bases and the J gene end by 0 bases; junction bases not matched to a gene: 4. As DNA, the CDR3 is TGTGCCAGCAGTCGGGACAGTCTCTCTGGAAACACCATATATTTT. Amino acid sequence: CASSRDSLSGNTIYF.